This is a list of T cell receptor beta chains from one sample in a study of cytomegalovirus exposure and HLA in healthy donors. Libraries were prepared by immunoSEQ multiplex PCR; TCRdb keeps only in-frame clonotypes and omits some of them. The sample includes about 140,000 clones, over 75% of them seen just once. The sequenced sample was PBMCs. These receptors all stem from a man aged 45-60 years in good health and CMV-seronegative. The CDR3 runs from the conserved cysteine through the conserved F or W. Each record gives: D gene, clone size, V gene, J gene, CDR3 protein, CDR3 DNA. The D gene is left open where the match is weak. The size of a clone is reported for some rows only, either as once, few or many, or as a class for expanded clones.

d_gene: TRBD1; abundance: .; v_gene: TRBV12-5; j_gene: TRBJ2-2; CDR3aa: CASGPGTANTGELFF; CDR3nt: TGTGCTAGTGGCCCAGGGACAGCCAACACCGGGGAGCTGTTTTTT
d_gene: .; abundance: .; v_gene: TRBV7-2; j_gene: TRBJ2-1; CDR3aa: CASSPTGGPYNEQFF; CDR3nt: TGTGCCAGCAGCCCAACGGGGGGCCCGTACAATGAGCAGTTCTTC
d_gene: TRBD2; abundance: .; v_gene: TRBV2; j_gene: TRBJ2-1; CDR3aa: CASSEIGGLAAHEQFF; CDR3nt: TGTGCCAGCAGTGAAATTGGTGGGCTAGCGGCTCATGAGCAGTTCTTC
d_gene: TRBD2; abundance: .; v_gene: TRBV28; j_gene: TRBJ2-3; CDR3aa: CASGHIAGDSTDTQYF; CDR3nt: TGTGCCAGCGGACACATAGCGGGGGATAGCACAGATACGCAGTATTTT
d_gene: TRBD1; abundance: .; v_gene: TRBV6-1; j_gene: TRBJ2-6; CDR3aa: CASSDLRDSRSGANALTF; CDR3nt: TGTGCCAGCAGTGATCTACGGGACAGCCGCTCTGGGGCCAACGCCCTGACTTTC
d_gene: TRBD1; abundance: few; v_gene: TRBV5-1; j_gene: TRBJ1-1; CDR3aa: CASSLTGVGNTEAFF; CDR3nt: TGCGCCAGCAGCTTAACAGGGGTGGGGAACACTGAAGCTTTCTTT
d_gene: .; abundance: .; v_gene: TRBV15; j_gene: TRBJ1-1; CDR3aa: CATSRERGTVNTEAFF; CDR3nt: TGTGCCACCAGCAGAGAGAGGGGGACGGTCAACACTGAAGCTTTCTTT
d_gene: TRBD2; abundance: .; v_gene: TRBV5-1; j_gene: TRBJ2-7; CDR3aa: CASSYGGGGSYEQYF; CDR3nt: TGCGCCAGCAGCTATGGGGGGGGAGGCTCCTACGAGCAGTACTTC
d_gene: .; abundance: .; v_gene: TRBV5-5; j_gene: TRBJ2-1; CDR3aa: CASSPPPRAGEQFF; CDR3nt: TGTGCCAGCAGCCCCCCCCCGCGCGCGGGTGAGCAGTTCTTC
d_gene: TRBD1; abundance: .; v_gene: TRBV5-1; j_gene: TRBJ2-4; CDR3aa: CASSLDRGRNIQYF; CDR3nt: TGCGCCAGCAGCTTGGACAGGGGCAGAAACATTCAGTACTTC
d_gene: TRBD2; abundance: .; v_gene: TRBV18; j_gene: TRBJ2-5; CDR3aa: CASSPPTSGMGYF; CDR3nt: TGTGCCAGCTCACCACCGACTAGCGGGATGGGATACTTC
d_gene: .; abundance: .; v_gene: TRBV11-3; j_gene: TRBJ2-6; CDR3aa: CASTSRGGRSGANVLTF; CDR3nt: TGTGCCAGCACCAGTAGGGGGGGCCGGTCTGGGGCCAACGTCCTGACTTTC
d_gene: .; abundance: few; v_gene: TRBV29-1; j_gene: TRBJ2-1; CDR3aa: CSVETKSSYNEQFF; CDR3nt: TGCAGCGTGGAGACTAAGAGCTCCTACAATGAGCAGTTCTTC
d_gene: TRBD1; abundance: .; v_gene: TRBV9; j_gene: TRBJ2-3; CDR3aa: CASSALGGQGTDTQYF; CDR3nt: TGTGCCAGCAGCGCCCTCGGGGGACAGGGGACAGATACGCAGTATTTT
d_gene: TRBD1; abundance: .; v_gene: TRBV5-4; j_gene: TRBJ2-7; CDR3aa: CASSLSGTGPYEQYF; CDR3nt: TGTGCCAGCAGCTTATCCGGGACAGGGCCCTACGAGCAGTACTTC
d_gene: TRBD1; abundance: few; v_gene: TRBV27; j_gene: TRBJ1-1; CDR3aa: CASSRQGQMNTEAFF; CDR3nt: TGTGCCAGCAGTCGCCAGGGACAGATGAACACTGAAGCTTTCTTT
d_gene: .; abundance: .; v_gene: TRBV9; j_gene: TRBJ2-3; CDR3aa: CASSADGGPTQYF; CDR3nt: TGTGCCAGCAGCGCCGACGGAGGACCCACGCAGTATTTT
d_gene: .; abundance: .; v_gene: TRBV9; j_gene: TRBJ2-7; CDR3aa: CASSVVGSNQYF; CDR3nt: TGTGCCAGCAGCGTAGTTGGGAGCAATCAGTACTTC
d_gene: .; abundance: few; v_gene: TRBV6-1; j_gene: TRBJ2-7; CDR3aa: CASSESRGEQYF; CDR3nt: TGTGCCAGCAGTGAAAGTCGGGGTGAGCAGTACTTC
d_gene: .; abundance: .; v_gene: TRBV4-1; j_gene: TRBJ2-1; CDR3aa: CASSQAASGPYNEQFF; CDR3nt: TGCGCCAGCAGCCAAGCAGCCAGCGGCCCCTACAATGAGCAGTTCTTC
d_gene: .; abundance: .; v_gene: TRBV28; j_gene: TRBJ1-6; CDR3aa: CASNPRSGHNSPLHF; CDR3nt: TGTGCCAGTAACCCTCGGTCAGGGCATAATTCACCCCTCCACTTT